This TCR beta chain was documented in a study of cytomegalovirus exposure and HLA in healthy donors. The study's findings and limits: A further, later analysis showed that HLA-associated TCR beta chains (compared with equally common others) were more clonally expanded.

Concerning this clone: Its antigen is still unknown.

Both 60 Vbeta primers and 13 Jbeta primers went into the PCR. Method: immunoSEQ multiplex PCR; TCRdb's copy keeps in-frame clones and lacks some. Of about 160,000 clones listed, approximately 78% were seen once; the top ten hold about 2.4%. The germline V gene has CDR1 MNHEY and CDR2 SMNVEV (reference sequence). CDR3 length equals 14 residues. The V segment lost 4 bases and the J segment 5 bases; nucleotides outside the gene matches: 5. The genes are TRBV27 and TRBJ2-7, with TRBD1 matching 10 bases. Material: PBMCs. The TCR comes from a male donor in good health and CMV-seronegative. In nucleotides, the CDR3 is TGTGCCAGCAGTTACGGACAGGGGGACCACGAGCAGTACTTC. This gives the protein CASSYGQGDHEQYF.